Listed here is a single TCR beta chain. The data were obtained in a study of graft-versus-host responses after intestinal transplantation. Study background: Anti-thymocyte globulin induction preceded about 3 years of tacrolimus and steroid maintenance in all recipients.

Whole-study findings and limits: Detection of GvH clones occurred in recipient marrow, and some had their first appearance in ileum or blood.

Per germline, CDR1 SGHTA and CDR2 FQGTGA. V was pared by 4 bases and J by 1 base, with 4 bases of the junction left unmatched. The CDR3 has 15 residues. Libraries were prepared by immunoSEQ multiplex PCR; TCRdb keeps only in-frame clonotypes and omits some of them. The table records some 9,600 clones, 29% of them present only once. The authors plated approximately 200,000 CFSE-labeled responder cells with approximately 200,000 irradiated, violet-dye-labeled stimulator cells. Both CD3+CD4+ and CD3+CD8+ responders that were proliferating and CFSE-low underwent sorting after the reaction. The input for sequencing was alloreactive CD8+ T cells from a mixed lymphocyte reaction culture, taken before intestinal transplant. Stated subset: CFSE-low proliferating T cells sorted from approximately 6-day pre-transplant mixed lymphocyte reaction (GvH or HvG direction). The genes are TRBV7-3 and TRBJ2-3; 8 bases fit TRBD1. The TCR originated in a human patient who received an intestinal transplant. The CDR3 DNA reads as TGTGCCAGCAGCTGGACAGGGTTTGGCACAGATACGCAGTATTTT. Translating gives CASSWTGFGTDTQYF. The full variable domain, its missing parts supplied by reference TRBV7-3 and TRBJ2-3, is GAGVSQTPSNKVTEKGKYVELRCDPISGHTALYWYRQSLGQGPEFLIYFQGTGAADDSGLPNDRFFAVRPEGSVSTLKIQRTERGDSAVYLCASSWTGFGTDTQYFGPGTRLTVL.